The rows below give T cell receptor beta chains drawn from one sample of a study of cytomegalovirus exposure and HLA in healthy donors. Using immunoSEQ multiplex PCR, the repertoire was profiled, and TCRdb retains in-frame clones only, with some absent. This table has about 190,000 clones, around 82% appearing once. Sequenced material: PBMCs. The receptors shown here come from a woman younger than 45 in good health and CMV-seropositive. The CDR3 runs from the conserved cysteine through the conserved F or W. Fields, in order: J gene, D gene, V gene, clone size, CDR3 length, CDR3 protein, CDR3 DNA. The D gene is left open where the match is weak. Where a row states a size, it is once, few, many or the class of an expanded clone; other rows omit it.

TRBJ2-1	TRBD1	TRBV19	.	14	CASMRDRGHNEQFF	TGTGCCAGTATGAGGGACAGGGGACACAATGAGCAGTTCTTC
TRBJ2-6	.	TRBV5-1	few	15	CASSPRTDGANVLTF	TGCGCCAGCAGCCCGAGGACAGACGGGGCCAACGTCCTGACTTTC
TRBJ1-1	TRBD1	TRBV7-6	few	15	CASSFYRGPNTEAFF	TGTGCCAGCAGCTTTTACAGGGGGCCGAACACTGAAGCTTTCTTT
TRBJ1-1	.	TRBV6-1	once	14	CASSGQQGYTEAFF	TGTGCCAGCAGTGGCCAACAGGGCTACACTGAAGCTTTCTTT
TRBJ1-1	TRBD1	TRBV6-1	.	15	CASSEAGTGGTEAFF	TGTGCCAGCAGTGAAGCTGGGACAGGGGGCACTGAAGCTTTCTTT
TRBJ2-7	.	TRBV10-3	.	15	CAISELSRASHEQYF	TGTGCCATCAGTGAACTGTCCAGGGCATCCCACGAGCAGTACTTC
TRBJ1-2	TRBD1	TRBV29-1	.	13	CSVGQGFNYGYTF	TGCAGCGTTGGACAGGGGTTTAACTATGGCTACACCTTC
TRBJ1-1	TRBD1	TRBV4-1	.	18	CASSQAYPGQGANTEAFF	TGCGCCAGCAGCCAAGCCTATCCGGGACAGGGGGCTAACACTGAAGCTTTCTTT
TRBJ1-1	.	TRBV2	.	14	CASSESRGYTEAFF	TGTGCCAGCAGTGAAAGCAGGGGATATACTGAAGCTTTCTTT
TRBJ2-4	TRBD2	TRBV4-1	.	12	CASSQETGRLYF	TGCGCCAGCAGCCAAGAAACCGGGAGGCTGTACTTC
TRBJ1-1	.	TRBV11-2	.	15	CASGPFGSQNTEAFF	TGTGCCAGCGGGCCGTTCGGCAGTCAGAACACTGAAGCTTTCTTT
TRBJ2-7	.	TRBV7-8	once	16	CASSLALRQALMEQYF	TGTGCCAGCAGCTTAGCCCTGAGACAGGCCCTCATGGAGCAGTACTTC
TRBJ2-7	TRBD1	TRBV5-4	.	15	CASSKGAQGSGEQYF	TGTGCCAGCAGCAAGGGGGCCCAAGGGTCTGGGGAGCAGTACTTC
TRBJ1-5	.	TRBV12-2	.	13	CASRTGGGQPQHF	TGTGCAAGCCGGACAGGGGGCGGTCAGCCCCAGCATTTT
TRBJ1-6	.	TRBV25-1	.	12	CASEEYNSPLHF	TGTGCCAGCGAAGAGTATAATTCACCCCTCCACTTT
TRBJ2-7	TRBD2	TRBV19	.	15	CASSIRGGRTYEQYF	TGTGCCAGTAGTATAAGAGGCGGGAGAACCTACGAGCAGTACTTC
TRBJ2-3	TRBD2	TRBV6-5	.	15	CASSYKGLASDTQYF	TGTGCCAGCAGTTACAAGGGACTAGCGTCAGATACGCAGTATTTT
TRBJ1-2	TRBD1	TRBV2	.	14	CASRAGTGGFGYTF	TGTGCCAGCAGGGCCGGGACAGGGGGCTTCGGCTACACCTTC
TRBJ2-5	TRBD1	TRBV5-8	.	15	CASRYRDRGQETQYF	TGTGCCAGCAGATACCGGGACAGGGGACAAGAGACCCAGTACTTC
TRBJ2-1	TRBD2	TRBV2	.	19	CASSEYQGLAGGLYNEQFF	TGTGCCAGCAGCGAATATCAAGGTCTAGCGGGGGGCCTTTACAATGAGCAGTTCTTC
TRBJ1-3	TRBD1	TRBV9	.	15	CASSTGQGRVGTIYF	TGTGCCAGCAGCACGGGACAGGGAAGGGTCGGCACCATATATTTT
TRBJ2-7	.	TRBV10-3	.	14	CAISETGDRYEQYF	TGTGCCATCAGTGAAACGGGAGATCGATACGAGCAGTACTTC
TRBJ1-2	.	TRBV11-3	.	14	CASSLGNGMSRDTF	TGTGCCAGCAGCTTAGGAAACGGCATGTCTAGAGACACCTTC
TRBJ1-3	.	TRBV11-2	once	17	CASSLEGRLGSGNTIYF	TGTGCCAGCAGCTTAGAGGGGCGTCTTGGCTCTGGAAACACCATATATTTT
TRBJ1-1	TRBD1	TRBV13	.	14	CASSSNRGRTEAFF	TGTGCCAGCAGCTCCAACAGGGGGCGGACTGAAGCTTTCTTT
TRBJ2-3	TRBD2	TRBV5-1	.	19	CASSSGLAGGVASTDTQYF	TGCGCCAGCAGCTCCGGACTAGCGGGAGGAGTGGCTAGCACAGATACGCAGTATTTT
TRBJ1-4	TRBD1	TRBV7-2	.	18	CASSGVPTGGATNEKLFF	TGTGCCAGCAGCGGTGTACCGACAGGGGGCGCAACTAATGAAAAACTGTTTTTT
TRBJ1-5	.	TRBV30	few	14	CAWTPRALNQPQHF	TGTGCCTGGACTCCGCGGGCCTTGAATCAGCCCCAGCATTTT
TRBJ1-4	.	TRBV6-5	.	14	CASSLGGTGEKLFF	TGTGCCAGCAGTCTCGGGGGGACGGGTGAAAAACTGTTTTTT
TRBJ2-7	TRBD1	TRBV10-3	few	13	CAISPDRDYEQYF	TGTGCCATCAGCCCGGACAGGGACTACGAGCAGTACTTC
TRBJ1-1	.	TRBV28	.	17	CASSLYPGMVANTEAFF	TGTGCCAGCAGTTTATATCCAGGGATGGTAGCGAACACTGAAGCTTTCTTT
TRBJ1-2	.	TRBV2	once	16	CASSEGLERGFYGYTF	TGTGCCAGCAGTGAAGGCTTAGAAAGGGGATTCTATGGCTACACCTTC
TRBJ1-4	.	TRBV9	.	14	CASSVYATNEKLFF	TGTGCCAGCAGCGTCTATGCAACTAATGAAAAACTGTTTTTT
TRBJ2-5	TRBD2	TRBV18	.	15	CASSPIPLAGETQYF	TGTGCCAGCTCACCAATTCCCCTAGCGGGAGAGACCCAGTACTTC
TRBJ2-2	TRBD1	TRBV7-8	.	18	CASSIGQGAVGNPGELFF	TGTGCCAGCAGCATTGGACAGGGGGCGGTTGGGAACCCCGGGGAGCTGTTTTTT
TRBJ1-2	.	TRBV23-1	.	13	CASRAGATEGYTF	TGCGCCAGCAGGGCTGGGGCCACGGAGGGCTACACCTTC
TRBJ1-1	.	TRBV30	.	12	CAWSVLMSEAFF	TGTGCCTGGAGTGTACTCATGTCTGAAGCTTTCTTT
TRBJ1-5	.	TRBV7-2	.	12	CASSLDGQAQHF	TGTGCCAGCAGCTTAGACGGTCAGGCCCAGCATTTT
TRBJ2-2	TRBD2	TRBV5-1	once	16	CASKGRGDLNTGELFF	TGCGCCAGCAAAGGCCGGGGGGACCTAAACACCGGGGAGCTGTTTTTT
TRBJ1-2	.	TRBV5-1	.	17	CASSPIGLRTGQHGYTF	TGCGCCAGCAGCCCCATCGGCCTTCGTACAGGGCAGCATGGCTACACCTTC
TRBJ1-1	.	TRBV5-1	.	16	CASSWGGGALGTEAFF	TGCGCCAGCAGCTGGGGGGGCGGGGCCCTTGGCACTGAAGCTTTCTTT
TRBJ2-7	.	TRBV7-9	.	15	CASSPKMYRTYEQYF	TGTGCCAGCAGCCCTAAGATGTACAGGACGTACGAGCAGTACTTC
TRBJ2-1	.	TRBV10-3	.	12	CACAEPGNEQFF	TGTGCCTGCGCGGAGCCCGGCAATGAGCAGTTCTTC
TRBJ2-7	.	TRBV11-2	.	16	CASSPSQGLSSYEQYF	TGTGCCAGCAGCCCCTCTCAGGGGTTGAGCTCCTACGAGCAGTACTTC
TRBJ1-1	.	TRBV7-2	once	13	CASSLWGVSEAFF	TGTGCCAGCAGCTTATGGGGGGTCTCTGAAGCTTTCTTT
TRBJ1-6	.	TRBV7-9	once	17	CASSPDRLITYNSPLHF	TGTGCCAGCAGCCCCGACAGGCTGATCACCTATAATTCACCCCTCCACTTT
TRBJ2-3	.	TRBV27	.	15	CASSLRGGVGDTQYF	TGTGCCAGCAGTTTACGAGGGGGGGTCGGAGATACGCAGTATTTT
TRBJ1-2	TRBD1	TRBV11-2	.	15	CASSPRRKDRVGYTF	TGTGCCAGCAGCCCAAGACGAAAGGACAGGGTTGGCTACACCTTC
TRBJ2-7	TRBD2	TRBV7-8	.	15	CASSRSGTRTYEQYF	TGTGCCAGCAGCCGCTCCGGGACTAGGACCTACGAGCAGTACTTC
TRBJ2-1	.	TRBV7-2	.	14	CASSPQGSYNEQFF	TGTGCCAGCAGCCCACAGGGCTCCTACAATGAGCAGTTCTTC
TRBJ2-1	.	TRBV2	once	17	CASSVRLLRLGRNEQFF	TGTGCCAGCAGTGTACGGCTACTGCGGTTGGGGCGGAATGAGCAGTTCTTC
TRBJ1-4	.	TRBV6-5	.	15	CASSYSGRGGEKLFF	TGTGCCAGCAGTTACTCGGGCAGGGGAGGGGAAAAACTGTTTTTT
TRBJ2-5	.	TRBV11-1	.	12	CASSSEGETQYF	TGTGCCAGCAGCTCCGAGGGAGAGACCCAGTACTTC
TRBJ2-7	TRBD2	TRBV18	.	14	CASSPGLAGGEQYF	TGTGCCAGCTCTCCCGGACTAGCGGGAGGCGAGCAGTACTTC
TRBJ2-7	TRBD1	TRBV6-5	.	14	CASGSGTGRDEQYF	TGTGCCAGCGGTTCCGGGACAGGGCGGGACGAGCAGTACTTC